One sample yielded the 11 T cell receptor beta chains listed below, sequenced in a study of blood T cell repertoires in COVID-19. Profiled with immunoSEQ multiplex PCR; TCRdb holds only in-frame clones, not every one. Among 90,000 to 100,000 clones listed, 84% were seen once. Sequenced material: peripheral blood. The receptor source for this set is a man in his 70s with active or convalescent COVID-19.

CDR3 bases: TGTGCCAGCAGTTTAAGAGGGACAGGGCGCCCTGAAGCTTTCTTT. It yields the protein CASSLRGTGRPEAFF. The J gene is TRBJ1-1, the V gene TRBV28, with TRBD1 matching over 9 bases. CDR3 size: 15 residues. With 2 bases clipped from V and 6 bases from J, the junction kept 7 bases outside the gene matches. Germline V gene lookup returns CDR1 MDHEN and CDR2 SYDVKM.

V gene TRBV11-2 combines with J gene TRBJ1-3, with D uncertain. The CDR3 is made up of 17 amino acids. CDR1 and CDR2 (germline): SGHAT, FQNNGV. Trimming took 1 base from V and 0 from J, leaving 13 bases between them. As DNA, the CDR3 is TGTGCCAGCAGCTTAGTAGCTGTCAGCTACTCTGGAAACACCATATATTTT. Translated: CASSLVAVSYSGNTIYF. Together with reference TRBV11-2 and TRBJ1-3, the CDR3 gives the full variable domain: EAGVAQSPRYKIIEKRQSVAFWCNPISGHATLYWYQQILGQGPKLLIQFQNNGVVDDSQLPKDRFSAERLKGVDSTLKIQPAKLEDSAVYLCASSLVAVSYSGNTIYFGEGSWLTVV.

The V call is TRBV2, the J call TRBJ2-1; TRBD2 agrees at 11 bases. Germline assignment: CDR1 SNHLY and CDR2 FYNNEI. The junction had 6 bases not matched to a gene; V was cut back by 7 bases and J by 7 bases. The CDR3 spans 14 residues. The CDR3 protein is CASKLAGGPNEQFF. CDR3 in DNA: TGTGCCAGCAAGCTAGCGGGGGGACCGAATGAGCAGTTCTTC. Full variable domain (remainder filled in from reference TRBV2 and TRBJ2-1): EPEVTQTPSHQVTQMGQEVILRCVPISNHLYFYWYRQILGQKVEFLVSFYNNEISEKSEIFDDQFSVERPDGSNFTLKIRSTKLEDSAMYFCASKLAGGPNEQFFGPGTRLTVL.

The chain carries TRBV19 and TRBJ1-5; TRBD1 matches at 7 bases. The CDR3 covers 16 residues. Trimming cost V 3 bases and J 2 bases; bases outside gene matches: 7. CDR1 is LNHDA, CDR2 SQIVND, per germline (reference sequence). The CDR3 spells CASSIGQAGGNQPQHF. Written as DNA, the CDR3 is TGTGCCAGTAGTATCGGACAGGCGGGTGGCAATCAGCCCCAGCATTTT. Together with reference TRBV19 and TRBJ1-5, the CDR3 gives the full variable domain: DGGITQSPKYLFRKEGQNVTLSCEQNLNHDAMYWYRQDPGQGLRLIYYSQIVNDFQKGDIAEGYSVSREKKESFPLTVTSAQKNPTAFYLCASSIGQAGGNQPQHFGDGTRLSIL.

The CDR3: CASSPVGQGAGSKYEQYF. DNA of the CDR3: TGTGCCAGCTCACCCGTGGGACAGGGGGCAGGTAGCAAGTACGAGCAGTACTTC. The chain combines TRBV18 with TRBJ2-7, with 12 nucleotides matching TRBD1. CDR3 length: 18 amino acids. Germline V gene sequence: CDR1 KGHSH, CDR2 LQKENI. Unmatched junction bases numbered 13, after V lost 3 bases and J lost 4 bases.

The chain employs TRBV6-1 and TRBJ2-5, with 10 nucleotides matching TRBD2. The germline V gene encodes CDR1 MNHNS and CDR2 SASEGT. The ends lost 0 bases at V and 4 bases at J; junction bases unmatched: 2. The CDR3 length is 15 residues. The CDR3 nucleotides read TGTGCCAGCAGTGAAGCGGGACTAGCGAGAGAGACCCAGTACTTC. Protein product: CASSEAGLARETQYF.

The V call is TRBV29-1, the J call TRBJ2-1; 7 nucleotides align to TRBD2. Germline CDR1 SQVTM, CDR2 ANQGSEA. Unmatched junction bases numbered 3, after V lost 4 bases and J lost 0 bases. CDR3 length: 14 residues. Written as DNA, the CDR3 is TGCAGCGTTGTGCTAGCGGACTCCTACAATGAGCAGTTCTTC. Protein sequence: CSVVLADSYNEQFF.

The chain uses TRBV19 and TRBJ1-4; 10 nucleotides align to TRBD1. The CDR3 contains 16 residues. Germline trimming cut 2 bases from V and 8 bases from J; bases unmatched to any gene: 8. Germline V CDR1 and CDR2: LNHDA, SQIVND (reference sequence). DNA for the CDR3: TGTGCCAGTAGTATAATCTTGGGACAGGGGAAAGAAAAACTGTTTTTT. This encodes CASSIILGQGKEKLFF.

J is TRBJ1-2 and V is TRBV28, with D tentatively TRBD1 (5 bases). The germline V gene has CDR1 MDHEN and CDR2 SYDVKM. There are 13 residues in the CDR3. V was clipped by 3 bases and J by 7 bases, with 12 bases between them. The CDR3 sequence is CASSFSGDPGYTF. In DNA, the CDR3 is TGTGCCAGCAGTTTTAGCGGGGACCCTGGCTACACCTTC.

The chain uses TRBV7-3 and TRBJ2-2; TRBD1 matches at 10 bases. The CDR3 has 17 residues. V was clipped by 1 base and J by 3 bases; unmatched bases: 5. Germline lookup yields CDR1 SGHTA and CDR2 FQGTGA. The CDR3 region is CASSLMGTGVDTGELFF. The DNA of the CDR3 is TGTGCCAGCAGCTTAATGGGGACAGGGGTGGACACCGGGGAGCTGTTTTTT.

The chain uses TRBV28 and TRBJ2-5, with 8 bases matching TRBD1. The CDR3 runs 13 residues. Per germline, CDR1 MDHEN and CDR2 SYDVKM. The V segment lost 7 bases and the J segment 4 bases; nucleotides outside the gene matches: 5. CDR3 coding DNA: TGTGCCAGCACCAGACAGGGGCTAGAGACCCAGTACTTC. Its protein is CASTRQGLETQYF.